The text below deals with one TCR beta chain. The antigen remains unidentified. These data belong to a study of T cell responses to AZD1222 COVID-19 vaccine. General study points: Only a handful of people who got AZD1222 tested seropositive at baseline. Breadth and depth of Spike-specific TCRs rose after two AZD1222 doses.

The repertoire was sequenced with immunoSEQ multiplex PCR; TCRdb's copy has only in-frame clones and lacks some. This sample has fewer than 30,000 clones, with just under 80% found just once. This CDR3 contains 15 residues. Germline CDR1 reads MGHRA; CDR2 reads YSYEKL. The ends were cut back, 1 base at V and 2 bases at J, with 11 bases in the middle. V is TRBV4-1 and J is TRBJ1-1; no clear D gene. This specimen was peripheral blood, taken on day 0 of AZD1222 vaccination. This sequence was found in an adult in good health. The CDR3 loop is CASSQGARENTEAFF. The DNA of the CDR3 is TGCGCCAGCAGCCAAGGCGCGAGGGAAAACACTGAAGCTTTCTTT.